The text below deals with one T cell receptor (beta chain). Primers for the PCR totalled 60 Vbeta and 13 Jbeta. Generated by immunoSEQ multiplex PCR, the TCRdb table keeps only in-frame clones and is missing some. In the table there are 240,000 or so clones, 82% of which are singletons. This sample was included in a study of cytomegalovirus exposure and HLA in healthy donors. The CDR3 has 18 amino acids. Germline CDR1 MGHRA, CDR2 YSYEKL. After removal of 0 bases from V and 5 bases from J, the junction contained 12 bases not matched to a gene. This receptor was obtained from a woman aged 40 to 55 in good health and CMV-seropositive. Sample: PBMCs. The chain uses TRBV4-1 and TRBJ2-1; 8 positions match TRBD2. The CDR3 coding sequence is TGCGCCAGCAGCCAAGACCTCCTACGGGGGGGCCCCGACAATGAGCAGTTCTTC. It yields the protein CASSQDLLRGGPDNEQFF.